This T cell receptor beta chain was captured in a study of blood T cell repertoires in COVID-19. In the study overall: Acute and convalescent COVID-19 samples came from the United States, Italy and Spain. T cells, B-cell-depleted T cells, or PBMCs supplied cDNA or gDNA.

In the original analysis: How many nucleated cells were present was estimated from reference gene primer amplification. The data were produced by immunoSEQ multiplex PCR, yet TCRdb's version contains in-frame clones alone and is incomplete. V and J calls plus clone size are reproduced from that table; the DNA served to infer D and trimming. The sample records some 130,000 clones, approximately 74% being singletons. The CDR3 sequence is 15 residues long. Germline CDR1 is LGHDT and CDR2 is YNNKEL (reference sequence). V dropped 1 base and J dropped 5 bases, with 15 bases sitting between them. Only a few counts were recorded for this clone.

The receptor's source is a woman in her 70s with acute or convalescent COVID-19. This chain links TRBV3-1 (or the pseudogene TRBV3-2) with TRBJ2-7; D perhaps matches TRBD2 (6 bases). Sample: peripheral blood. The CDR3 reads CASSQGGTAGHEQYF. CDR3 DNA: TGTGCCAGCAGCCAAGGCGGGACTGCCGGGCACGAGCAGTACTTC.